This T cell receptor (beta chain) was obtained from a study of blood T cell repertoires in COVID-19. Overall study context: COVID-19 samples from acute and convalescent phases originated in the United States, Italy and Spain. In each case, the material was cDNA or gDNA derived from T cells, B-cell-depleted T cells, or PBMCs.

In the source study's methods: Reference gene primer amplification yielded estimated nucleated cell counts. Only in-frame clones appear in the TCRdb table, and some are missing; sequencing was by immunoSEQ multiplex PCR. That table is the source of V, J and clone size, and D and trimming were worked out from the DNA. This sample has some 390,000 clones, with roughly 86% found just once. The clonotype originates from a human donor in a cohort sampled during active COVID-19. The sample consisted of peripheral blood.

CDR3 bases: TGTGCCAGCAGTTTATTAGGGGCTAATGAGCAGTTCTTC. The encoded protein is CASSLLGANEQFF. The chain is built from TRBV28 and TRBJ2-1; TRBD1 is a possible D gene (5 bases). Trimming left V 1 base short and J 7 bases short, with 8 bases between. Germline V gives CDR1 MDHEN, CDR2 SYDVKM. The CDR3 is made up of 13 amino acids.